A single sample gave rise to the 7 T cell receptor beta chains below, sequenced in a study of blood T cell repertoires in COVID-19. Sequencing used immunoSEQ multiplex PCR; TCRdb keeps in-frame clones, though not all of them. The data contain roughly 200,000 clones, roughly 85% of them singletons. The specimen was PBMCs or T cells enriched from blood (not recorded which). Every receptor here comes from a man between 40 and 49 years old who had recovered from COVID-19.

This chain uses TRBV2 with TRBJ2-1, with 8 bases fitting TRBD2. The CDR3 has 16 amino acids. The V gene's germline CDR1 is SNHLY and CDR2 FYNNEI. The ends lost 0 bases at V and 14 bases at J; junction bases unmatched: 15. CDR3 sequence (DNA): TGTGCCAGCAGTGAAGCATTGGTAGCGGGGCCCCAAGGGAAGTTCTTC. Residues: CASSEALVAGPQGKFF.

This rearrangement joins TRBV10-3 to TRBJ2-1, with D maybe TRBD1 (5 bases). Trimming stripped 2 bases from V and 2 bases from J, with 10 bases between. The germline gives CDR1 ENHRY, CDR2 SYGVKD. The CDR3 is 15 residues long. The CDR3 spells CAISEGQGPYNEQFF. CDR3 in DNA: TGTGCCATCAGTGAGGGTCAGGGCCCCTACAATGAGCAGTTCTTC.

The chain links TRBV7-8 to TRBJ2-7; 11 bases map to TRBD2. Germline CDR1 reads SGHVS; CDR2 reads FQNEAQ. The CDR3 sequence is 15 residues long. With V trimmed by 3 bases and J by 2 bases, 3 bases remained unmatched. CDR3 amino acids: CASSFGTSGPYEQYF. The CDR3 DNA is TGTGCCAGCAGCTTCGGGACTAGCGGACCCTACGAGCAGTACTTC.

The V and J genes are TRBV7-2 and TRBJ2-2; 7 bases fit TRBD1. Per the germline V gene, CDR1 is SGHTA and CDR2 is FQGNSA. The CDR3 runs to 15 residues. V gave up 1 base and J gave up 5 bases; unmatched junction bases: 4. Written as DNA, the CDR3 is TGTGCCAGCAGCTTAGACCACAGGGGAACCGGGGAGCTGTTTTTT. Amino acids: CASSLDHRGTGELFF. Looking up the rest from reference TRBV7-2 and TRBJ2-2 gives the full variable domain: GAGVSQSPSNKVTEKGKDVELRCDPISGHTALYWYRQSLGQGLEFLIYFQGNSAPDKSGLPSDRFSAERTGGSVSTLTIQRTQQEDSAVYLCASSLDHRGTGELFFGEGSRLTVL.

The chain joins TRBV7-9 to TRBJ1-2; D remains unclear. Deletions cut 4 bases from V and 3 bases from J, with 12 bases between. The CDR3 covers 14 residues. The V gene's germline CDR1 is SEHNR and CDR2 FQNEAQ (reference sequence). DNA for the CDR3: TGTGCCAGCAGCTCCGAAGCGGCGGACTATGGCTACACCTTC. Protein: CASSSEAADYGYTF.

V usage is TRBV9 and J usage is TRBJ1-2; possible D gene TRBD1, 6 bases. CDR3 length: 12 amino acids. Germline CDR1 reads SGDLS; CDR2 reads YYNGEE. The V and J ends lost 3 bases and 12 bases respectively, with 15 bases between them. Here the CDR3 reads CASSGATGFNTF. CDR3 coding DNA: TGTGCCAGCAGCGGAGCTACAGGGTTCAACACCTTC.

This sequence joins TRBV5-6 and TRBJ1-5, with 7 positions matching TRBD1. Germline V gene sequence: CDR1 SGHDT, CDR2 YYEEEE. The CDR3 sequence is 16 residues long. The J segment lost 0 bases and the V segment lost 4 bases, leaving 7 bases of the junction unmatched. The CDR3 reads CASSTMGQISNQPQHF. The CDR3 bases are TGTGCCAGCAGCACCATGGGACAGATTAGCAATCAGCCCCAGCATTTT.